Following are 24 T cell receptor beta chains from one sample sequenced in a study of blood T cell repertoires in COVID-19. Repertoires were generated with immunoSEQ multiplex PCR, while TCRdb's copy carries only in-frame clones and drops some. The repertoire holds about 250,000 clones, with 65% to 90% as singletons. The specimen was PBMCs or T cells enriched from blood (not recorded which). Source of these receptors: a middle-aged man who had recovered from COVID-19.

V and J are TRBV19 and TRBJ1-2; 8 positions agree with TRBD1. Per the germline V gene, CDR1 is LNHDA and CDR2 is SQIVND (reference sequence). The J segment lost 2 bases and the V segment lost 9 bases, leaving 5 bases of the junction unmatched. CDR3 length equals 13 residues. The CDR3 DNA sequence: TGTGCCAGCTGGACAGGGAACAACTATGGCTACACCTTC. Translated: CASWTGNNYGYTF.

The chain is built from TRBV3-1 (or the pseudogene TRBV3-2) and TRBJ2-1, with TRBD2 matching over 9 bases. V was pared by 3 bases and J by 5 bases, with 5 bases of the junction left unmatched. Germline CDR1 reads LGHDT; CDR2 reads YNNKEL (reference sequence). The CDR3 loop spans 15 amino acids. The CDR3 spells CASSQLAGANNEQFF. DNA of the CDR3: TGTGCCAGCAGCCAGTTAGCGGGAGCGAACAATGAGCAGTTCTTC.

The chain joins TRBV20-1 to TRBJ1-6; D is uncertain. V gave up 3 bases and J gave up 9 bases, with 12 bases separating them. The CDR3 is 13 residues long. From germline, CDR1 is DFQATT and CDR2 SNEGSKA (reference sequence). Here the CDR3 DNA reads TGCAGTGCTAGTATTCAGGCATCTTCACCCCTCCACTTT. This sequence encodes CSASIQASSPLHF.

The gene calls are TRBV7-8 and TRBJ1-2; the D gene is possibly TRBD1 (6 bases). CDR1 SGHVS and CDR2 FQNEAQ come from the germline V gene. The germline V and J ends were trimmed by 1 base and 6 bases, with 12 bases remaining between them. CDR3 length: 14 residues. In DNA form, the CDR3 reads TGTGCCAGCAGCTTAGATCTACAGGGAAATGGCTACACCTTC. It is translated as CASSLDLQGNGYTF.

CDR3 nucleotide sequence: TGTGCCTGGAGTGTAAGTGCCGGTCCCTACACCTTC. It codes for CAWSVSAGPYTF. The chain couples TRBV30 to TRBJ1-2; no clear D. The CDR3 spans 12 residues. CDR1 GTSNPN and CDR2 SVGIG come from the germline V gene (reference sequence). The germline V and J ends were trimmed by 0 bases and 10 bases, with 12 bases remaining between them.

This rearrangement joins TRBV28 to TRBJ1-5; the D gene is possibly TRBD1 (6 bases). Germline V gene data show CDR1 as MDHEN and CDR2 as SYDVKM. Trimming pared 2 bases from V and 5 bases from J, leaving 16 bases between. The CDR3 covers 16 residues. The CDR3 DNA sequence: TGTGCCAGCAGTTTAGGACAGTTCACGGGGCATCAGCCCCAGCATTTT. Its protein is CASSLGQFTGHQPQHF.

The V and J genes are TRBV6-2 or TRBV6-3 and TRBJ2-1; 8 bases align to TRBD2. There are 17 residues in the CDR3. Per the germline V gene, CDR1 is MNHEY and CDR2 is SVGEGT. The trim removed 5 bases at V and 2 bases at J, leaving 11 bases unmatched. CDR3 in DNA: TGTGCCAGCAGTCCCAAAACCGGGACTAGGGCCTACAATGAGCAGTTCTTC. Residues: CASSPKTGTRAYNEQFF.

CDR3 sequence: CAWNRQENQPQHF. CDR3 DNA: TGTGCCTGGAATCGGCAGGAAAATCAGCCCCAGCATTTT. V is TRBV30 and J is TRBJ1-5; D uncertain. This CDR3 has 13 residues. Germline assignment: CDR1 GTSNPN and CDR2 SVGIG (reference sequence). V gave up 4 bases and J gave up 4 bases, with 11 bases separating them.

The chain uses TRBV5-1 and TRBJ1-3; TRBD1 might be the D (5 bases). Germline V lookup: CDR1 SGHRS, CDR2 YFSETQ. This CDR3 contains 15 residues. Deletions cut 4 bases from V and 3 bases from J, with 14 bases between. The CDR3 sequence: CASSPWGDGGNTIYF. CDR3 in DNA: TGCGCCAGCAGCCCTTGGGGGGACGGTGGAAACACCATATATTTT.

The CDR3 spells CASSLGPAGLNTEAFF. The CDR3 bases are TGTGCCAGCAGCTTAGGACCGGCAGGGCTGAACACTGAAGCTTTCTTT. The V and J genes are TRBV7-3 and TRBJ1-1, with a weak D call TRBD1 (5 bases). The CDR3 length is 16 residues. V was shortened by 2 bases and J by 0 bases, with 13 bases between the two germline ends. Germline V CDR1 and CDR2: SGHTA, FQGTGA.

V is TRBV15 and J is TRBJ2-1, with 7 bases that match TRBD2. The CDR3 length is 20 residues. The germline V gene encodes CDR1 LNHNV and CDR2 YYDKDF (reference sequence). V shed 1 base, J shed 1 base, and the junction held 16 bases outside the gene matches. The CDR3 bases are TGTGCCACCAGCAGAGCGAGGCTAGCCGGGAGGAAAGGTTCCTACAATGAGCAGTTCTTC. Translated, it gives CATSRARLAGRKGSYNEQFF.

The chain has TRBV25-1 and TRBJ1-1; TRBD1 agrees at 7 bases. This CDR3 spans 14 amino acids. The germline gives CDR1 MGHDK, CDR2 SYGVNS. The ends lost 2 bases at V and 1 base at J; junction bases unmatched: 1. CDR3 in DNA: TGTGCCAGCAGTGAAGGGACAGAGAACACTGAAGCTTTCTTT. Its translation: CASSEGTENTEAFF.

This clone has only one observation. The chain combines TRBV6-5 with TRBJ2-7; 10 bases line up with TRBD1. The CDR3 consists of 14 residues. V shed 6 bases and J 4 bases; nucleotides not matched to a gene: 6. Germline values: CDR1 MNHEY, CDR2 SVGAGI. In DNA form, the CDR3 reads TGTGCCAGCAGCCGAGGGGACAGGGGTTACGAGCAGTACTTC. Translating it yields CASSRGDRGYEQYF.

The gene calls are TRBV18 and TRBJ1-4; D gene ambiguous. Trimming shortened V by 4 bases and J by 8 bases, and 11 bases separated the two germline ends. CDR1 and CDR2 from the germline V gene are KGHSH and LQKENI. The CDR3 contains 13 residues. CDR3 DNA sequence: TGTGCCAGCTCACGGCCAAGAGGGGAAAAACTGTTTTTT. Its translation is CASSRPRGEKLFF.

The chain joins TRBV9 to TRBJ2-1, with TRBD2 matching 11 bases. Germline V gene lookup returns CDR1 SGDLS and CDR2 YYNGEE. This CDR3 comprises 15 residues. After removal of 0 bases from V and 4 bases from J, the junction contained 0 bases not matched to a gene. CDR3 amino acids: CASSVGTSGYNEQFF. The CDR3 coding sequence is TGTGCCAGCAGCGTAGGGACTAGCGGGTACAATGAGCAGTTCTTC.

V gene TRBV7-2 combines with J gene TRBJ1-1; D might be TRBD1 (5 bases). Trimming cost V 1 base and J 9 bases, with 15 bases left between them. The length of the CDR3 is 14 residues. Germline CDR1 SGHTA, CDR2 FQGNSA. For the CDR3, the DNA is TGTGCCAGCAGCTTAGAGGGCAGGGCCAACCAAGCTTTCTTT. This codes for CASSLEGRANQAFF.

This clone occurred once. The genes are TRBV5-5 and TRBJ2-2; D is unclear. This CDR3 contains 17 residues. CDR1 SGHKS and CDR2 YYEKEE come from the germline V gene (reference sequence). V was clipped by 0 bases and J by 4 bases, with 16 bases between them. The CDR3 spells CASSLGYYTPSTGELFF. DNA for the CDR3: TGTGCCAGCAGCTTGGGTTACTATACCCCGAGCACCGGGGAGCTGTTTTTT.

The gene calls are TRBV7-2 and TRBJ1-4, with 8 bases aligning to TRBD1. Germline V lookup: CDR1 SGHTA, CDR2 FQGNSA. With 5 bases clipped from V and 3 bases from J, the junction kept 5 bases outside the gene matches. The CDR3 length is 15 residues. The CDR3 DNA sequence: TGTGCCAGCAGCGGACAGGGTTTGGCTAATGAAAAACTGTTTTTT. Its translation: CASSGQGLANEKLFF.

CDR3 bases: TGTGCCAGCAGCGTAGAGCAGGGCCCCTACGAGCAGTACTTC. The encoded protein is CASSVEQGPYEQYF. V usage is TRBV9 and J usage is TRBJ2-7; a weak D match, TRBD1 (5 bases). Trimming took off 0 bases at V and 2 bases at J, with 9 bases between the two ends. Germline CDR1 SGDLS, CDR2 YYNGEE. CDR3 length equals 14 residues. The full variable domain, with the rest looked up from reference TRBV9 and TRBJ2-7, is DSGVTQTPKHLITATGQRVTLRCSPRSGDLSVYWYQQSLDQGLQFLIQYYNGEERAKGNILERFSAQQFPDLHSELNLSSLELGDSALYFCASSVEQGPYEQYFGPGTRLTVT.

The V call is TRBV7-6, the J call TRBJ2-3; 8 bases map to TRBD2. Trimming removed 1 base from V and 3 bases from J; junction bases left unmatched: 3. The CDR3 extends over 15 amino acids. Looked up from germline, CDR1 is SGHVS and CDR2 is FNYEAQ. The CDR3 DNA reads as TGTGCCAGCAGCTTAGGCGGGGGGCCTACAGATACGCAGTATTTT. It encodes CASSLGGGPTDTQYF.

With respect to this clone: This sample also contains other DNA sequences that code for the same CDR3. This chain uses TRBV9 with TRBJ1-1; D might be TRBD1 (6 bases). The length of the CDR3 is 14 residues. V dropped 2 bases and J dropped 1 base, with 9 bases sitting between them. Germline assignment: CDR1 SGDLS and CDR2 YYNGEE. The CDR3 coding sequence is TGTGCCAGCAGCGTGACAGGAGCGAACACTGAAGCTTTCTTT. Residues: CASSVTGANTEAFF.

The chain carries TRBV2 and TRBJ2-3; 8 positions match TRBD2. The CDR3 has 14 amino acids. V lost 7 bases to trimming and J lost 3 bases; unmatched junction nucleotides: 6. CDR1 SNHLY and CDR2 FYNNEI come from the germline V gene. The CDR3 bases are TGTGCCAGCATTCCTAGCGGGTTAACAGATACGCAGTATTTT. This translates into CASIPSGLTDTQYF. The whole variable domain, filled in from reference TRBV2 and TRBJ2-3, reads EPEVTQTPSHQVTQMGQEVILRCVPISNHLYFYWYRQILGQKVEFLVSFYNNEISEKSEIFDDQFSVERPDGSNFTLKIRSTKLEDSAMYFCASIPSGLTDTQYFGPGTRLTVL.

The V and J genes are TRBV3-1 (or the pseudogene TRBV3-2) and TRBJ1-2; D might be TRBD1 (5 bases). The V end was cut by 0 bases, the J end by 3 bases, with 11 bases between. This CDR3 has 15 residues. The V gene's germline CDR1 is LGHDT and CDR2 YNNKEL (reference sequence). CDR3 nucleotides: TGTGCCAGCAGCCAAGATACCGACAGCTACTATGGCTACACCTTC. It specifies CASSQDTDSYYGYTF.

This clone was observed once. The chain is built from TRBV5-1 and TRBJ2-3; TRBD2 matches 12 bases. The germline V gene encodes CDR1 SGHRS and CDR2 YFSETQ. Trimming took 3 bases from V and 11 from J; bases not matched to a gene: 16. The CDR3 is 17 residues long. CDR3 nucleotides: TGCGCCAGCAGCTCGGGACTAGCGGGTGGGGCCTCGGGGTGGCAGTATTTT. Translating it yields CASSSGLAGGASGWQYF. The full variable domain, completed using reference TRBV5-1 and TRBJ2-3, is KAGVTQTPRYLIKTRGQQVTLSCSPISGHRSVSWYQQTPGQGLQFLFEYFSETQRNKGNFPGRFSGRQFSNSRSEMNVSTLELGDSALYLCASSSGLAGGASGWQYFGPGTRLTVL.